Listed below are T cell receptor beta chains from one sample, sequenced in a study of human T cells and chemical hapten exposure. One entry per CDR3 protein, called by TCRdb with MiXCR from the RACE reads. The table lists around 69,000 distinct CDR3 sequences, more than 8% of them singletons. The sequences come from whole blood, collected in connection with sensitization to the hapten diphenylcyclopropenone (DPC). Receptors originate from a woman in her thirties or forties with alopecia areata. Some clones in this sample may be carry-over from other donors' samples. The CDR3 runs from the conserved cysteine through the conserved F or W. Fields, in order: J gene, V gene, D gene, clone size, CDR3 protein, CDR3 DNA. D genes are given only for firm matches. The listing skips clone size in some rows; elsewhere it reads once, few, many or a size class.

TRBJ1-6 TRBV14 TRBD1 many CASSHKTGVNNSPLHF TGTGCCAGCAGCCACAAGACAGGGGTGAATAATTCACCCCTCCACTTT
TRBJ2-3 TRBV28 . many CASSSFRVSTDTQYF TGTGCCAGCAGTTCGTTTAGGGTCAGCACAGATACGCAGTATTTT
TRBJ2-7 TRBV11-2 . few CASSLGNHREINSEQYF TGTGCCAGCAGCTTAGGGAACCACAGGGAAATAAATTCCGAGCAGTACTTC
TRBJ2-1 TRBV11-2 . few CASSTGLEVYNEQFF TGTGCCAGCAGCACCGGCTTAGAGGTTTACAATGAGCAGTTCTTC
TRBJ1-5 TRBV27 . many CASRGIGGGQPQHF TGTGCCAGCAGGGGTATAGGTGGCGGGCAGCCCCAGCATTTT
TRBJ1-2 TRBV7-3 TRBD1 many CASSPGGAYGYTF TGTGCCAGCAGCCCAGGGGGCGCCTATGGCTACACCTTC
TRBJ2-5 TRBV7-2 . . CASSSRTEQETQYF TGTGCCAGCAGCTCTCGGACCGAGCAAGAGACCCAGTACTTC
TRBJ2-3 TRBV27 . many CASSLWAPNTGPRRDTQYF TGTGCCAGCAGTTTATGGGCCCCCAACACGGGGCCCCGCAGAGATACGCAGTATTTT
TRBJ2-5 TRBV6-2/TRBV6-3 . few CASSYGETQYF TGTGCCAGCAGTTACGGGGAGACCCAGTACTTC
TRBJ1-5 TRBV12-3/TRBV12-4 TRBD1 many CASRATGGSNQPQHF TGTGCCAGCCGCGCGACAGGGGGCAGCAATCAGCCCCAGCATTTT
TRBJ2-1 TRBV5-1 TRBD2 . CASTLAGANNEQFF TGCGCCAGCACACTAGCGGGGGCTAACAATGAGCAGTTCTTC
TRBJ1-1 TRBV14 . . CASSQDPMALEAFF TGTGCCAGCAGCCAAGACCCCATGGCCCTTGAAGCTTTCTTT